This T cell receptor beta chain derives from a study of cytomegalovirus exposure and HLA in healthy donors. Study information: The early release's HLA-typed donors yielded approximately 82 million unique TCRs.

PCR used 60 Vbeta primers and 13 Jbeta primers. Measured with immunoSEQ multiplex PCR; TCRdb has only the in-frame clones, and not every one. This sample has some 120,000 clones, with more than 60% found just once. About this clone itself: The antigen is unknown.

Findings of the study overall: The investigators catalogued some 160 TCR beta chains as cytomegalovirus-associated. Researchers reported in a later analysis that a missense DCLRE1C variant was tied to TCR beta V- and J-gene trimming.

Germline V lookup: CDR1 SGHRS, CDR2 YFSETQ. Trimming shortened V by 0 bases and J by 0 bases, and 7 bases separated the two germline ends. CDR3 length: 15 residues. This chain connects TRBV5-1 to TRBJ2-1; a possible D gene is TRBD2 (5 bases). The source is a woman aged 40 to 50 in good health and CMV-seropositive. The sequencing input was PBMCs. The chain's CDR3 is CASSLAAGSYNEQFF. The DNA of the CDR3 is TGCGCCAGCAGCTTGGCCGCGGGCTCCTACAATGAGCAGTTCTTC.